This TCR beta chain was captured by sequencing in a study of blood T cells in healthy people across ages. General study results and limits: Total diversity from one million sequenced T cells was likely underestimated. Lack of knowledge of donor CMV status possibly confounded expanded clonotype changes.

This CDR3 region has 14 residues. The V and J ends lost 4 bases and 4 bases, in that order; junction bases with no gene match: 3. Only a few counts were recorded for this clonotype. Its antigen remains unidentified. Next came a second PCR, run for about 7 to 12 cycles, which used a sample-barcoded 5' primer along with a J-beta primer mix. TCRdb reprocessed the 5' RACE reads with MiXCR, giving one entry per CDR3 protein. The sample carries about 570,000 distinct CDR3 sequences, roughly a quarter recorded once. A further study also used this sample, focusing on T cells of mothers and their children. According to that study: The study sampled three healthy Caucasian mothers and their six children.

This clonotype was sampled from a boy between 2 and 10 years old in good health. Specimen: blood. The rearrangement links TRBV12-3 or TRBV12-4 to TRBJ1-5; 8 bases agree with TRBD1. CDR3 DNA sequence: TGTGCCAGCAGTTCGAGACAGGGGAATCAGCCCCAGCATTTT. It codes for CASSSRQGNQPQHF.